This T cell receptor (beta chain) was obtained from a study of T cells in Graves' hyperthyroidism and ophthalmopathy. Lactation, pregnancy, other autoimmune disease or uncontrolled infection excluded patients. PBMCs were derived from under 13 ml fresh peripheral blood. This clonotype was seen many times. Unmatched junction bases numbered 3, after V lost 0 bases and J lost 1 base. The CDR3 runs 15 residues. Germline V gene sequence: CDR1 SGHRS, CDR2 YFSETQ. The source material, RNA transcripts, was used to amplify TCR beta CDR3 regions. A first-round RT-PCR of the TCR CDR3 used the HTBI primer set. TCRdb passed the multiplex PCR reads through MiXCR, listing each CDR3 protein once. This sample carries more than 500,000 distinct CDR3 sequences, 14% of them seen once, and the ten largest clones take around 13%.

The rearrangement uses TRBV5-1 and TRBJ1-1; TRBD1 matches at 7 bases. The sequenced sample was blood. This sequence originates from a woman in her forties with Graves' hyperthyroidism. The CDR3, as DNA: TGCGCCAGCAGCTTGGAGAGACAGGGGAACACTGAAGCTTTCTTT. Protein product: CASSLERQGNTEAFF. The full variable domain, in which reference TRBV5-1 and TRBJ1-1 provide the parts outside the CDR3, is KAGVTQTPRYLIKTRGQQVTLSCSPISGHRSVSWYQQTPGQGLQFLFEYFSETQRNKGNFPGRFSGRQFSNSRSEMNVSTLELGDSALYLCASSLERQGNTEAFFGQGTRLTVV.